This is a list of T cell receptor beta chains from one sample in a study of identical twins. MiXCR, run by TCRdb on the 5' RACE reads, gives a single entry per CDR3 protein. Seen here are hundreds of thousands of distinct CDR3 sequences, approximately 6.1% observed once, and the top ten hold under 2%. Sequencing was performed on naive T cells sorted from blood. These receptors were collected from a man aged 18 to 29 in good health. Both conserved end residues are part of each CDR3. Fields, in order: D gene, J gene, CDR3 length, clone size, V gene, CDR3 DNA, CDR3 protein. D genes are given only for firm matches. Expanded clones are given a class, and other clones once, few, many or no size at all.

D: .
J: TRBJ1-6
length: 21
size: few
V: TRBV6-2/TRBV6-3
DNA: TGTGCCAGCAGTCCGTATGGACAAGACTGGTGGGGGAGCTCCTATAATTCACCCCTCCACTTT
CDR3: CASSPYGQDWWGSSYNSPLHF

D: .
J: TRBJ1-4
length: 13
size: many
V: TRBV20-1
DNA: TGCAGTGCTAATATTCCCCCTAATGAAAAACTGTTTTTT
CDR3: CSANIPPNEKLFF

D: TRBD1
J: TRBJ2-3
length: 16
size: many
V: TRBV29-1
DNA: TGCAGCGTTCAAGGACAGGTCGACCAAAGCACAGATACGCAGTATTTT
CDR3: CSVQGQVDQSTDTQYF

D: TRBD2
J: TRBJ2-1
length: 16
size: many
V: TRBV4-1
DNA: TGCGCCAGCAGCCATCCCGGGGCTAGCGGGAGCTATGAGCAGTTCTTC
CDR3: CASSHPGASGSYEQFF

D: .
J: TRBJ1-3
length: 17
size: many
V: TRBV25-1
DNA: TGTGCCAGCAGCTCAAAAGGGCGGGGGCTCTCTGGAAACACCATATATTTT
CDR3: CASSSKGRGLSGNTIYF

D: .
J: TRBJ1-1
length: 15
size: .
V: TRBV4-1
DNA: TGCGCCAGCAGCCAAGAAGGGGGGCTCATGGGTGAAGCTTTCTTT
CDR3: CASSQEGGLMGEAFF

D: TRBD2
J: TRBJ2-1
length: 14
size: few
V: TRBV12-3/TRBV12-4
DNA: TGTGCCAGCAGTGAAACTAGCGGGAGTAATGTAAAGTTCTTC
CDR3: CASSETSGSNVKFF

D: .
J: TRBJ2-7
length: 14
size: few
V: TRBV7-9
DNA: TGTGCCAGCAGCTTAAGCGGCAACTACTACGAGCAGTACTTC
CDR3: CASSLSGNYYEQYF

D: .
J: TRBJ2-1
length: 20
size: .
V: TRBV11-2
DNA: TGTGCCAGCGGGGATCAGGGTCAAGGGGGTGGGACGTCCTCCTACAATGAGCAGTTCTTC
CDR3: CASGDQGQGGGTSSYNEQFF

D: .
J: TRBJ2-4
length: 16
size: few
V: TRBV7-9
DNA: TGTGCCAGCAGCTTGGTGTCAGGGGTAGCCAAAAACATTCAGTACTTC
CDR3: CASSLVSGVAKNIQYF

D: .
J: TRBJ2-4
length: 16
size: .
V: TRBV27
DNA: TGTGCCAGCAGTCAAGTCAACCGGGCCAGAGGGAACATTCAGTACTTC
CDR3: CASSQVNRARGNIQYF

D: .
J: TRBJ1-6
length: 16
size: few
V: TRBV5-1
DNA: TGCGCCAGCAGCTTAAGGAGCAGCTCCTATAATTCACCCCTCCACTTT
CDR3: CASSLRSSSYNSPLHF

D: .
J: TRBJ2-1
length: 13
size: .
V: TRBV20-1
DNA: TGCAGTGCTAGAGATTGGGGTAGCAATGAGCAGTTCTTC
CDR3: CSARDWGSNEQFF

D: .
J: TRBJ2-1
length: 13
size: many
V: TRBV29-1
DNA: TGCAGCGTTGAAGGCCCGTCGGTTAGTGAGCAGTTCTTC
CDR3: CSVEGPSVSEQFF

D: TRBD1
J: TRBJ2-1
length: 17
size: few
V: TRBV5-1
DNA: TGCGCCAGCAGCTGGGGCTCCGGGACAGCCCTGTTACGTGAGCAGTTCTTC
CDR3: CASSWGSGTALLREQFF

D: TRBD1
J: TRBJ2-7
length: 15
size: .
V: TRBV28
DNA: TGTGCCAGCCTGAACCGGACAGGGAGCTCCTACGAGCAGTACTTC
CDR3: CASLNRTGSSYEQYF

D: .
J: TRBJ2-1
length: 12
size: few
V: TRBV7-6
DNA: TGTGCCAGCAGCTCATCGGGGGTTGAGCAGTTCTTC
CDR3: CASSSSGVEQFF

D: .
J: TRBJ2-1
length: 16
size: .
V: TRBV5-1
DNA: TGCGCCAGCAGCTTGGTAGCGGACAGCTCCTACAATGAGCAGTTCTTC
CDR3: CASSLVADSSYNEQFF

D: .
J: TRBJ2-5
length: 15
size: .
V: TRBV27
DNA: TGTGCCAGCAGTCGACATCCTCGTGGTGGAGAGACCCAGTACTTC
CDR3: CASSRHPRGGETQYF

D: .
J: TRBJ2-1
length: 16
size: many
V: TRBV9
DNA: TGTGCCAGCAGCGTAGAAGGAGGGCGGCTCTACAATGAGCAGTTCTTC
CDR3: CASSVEGGRLYNEQFF

D: TRBD2
J: TRBJ2-1
length: 16
size: many
V: TRBV5-1
DNA: TGCGCCAGCAGCCCGGGACGGGAGGCGAACTACAATGAGCAGTTCTTC
CDR3: CASSPGREANYNEQFF

D: TRBD2
J: TRBJ2-3
length: 17
size: .
V: TRBV27
DNA: TGTGCCAGCAGTTTATCGGCTCTAGCGGGAGGAACAGATACGCAGTATTTT
CDR3: CASSLSALAGGTDTQYF

D: TRBD1
J: TRBJ1-2
length: 14
size: .
V: TRBV30
DNA: TGTGCCTGGAGTGTAGACCGGGACAGCTATGGCTACACCTTC
CDR3: CAWSVDRDSYGYTF

D: TRBD1
J: TRBJ2-2
length: 15
size: .
V: TRBV12-3/TRBV12-4
DNA: TGTGCCAGCAGTTTATATGGACAGGATCCCGGGGAGCTGTTTTTT
CDR3: CASSLYGQDPGELFF

D: TRBD1
J: TRBJ2-7
length: 13
size: many
V: TRBV29-1
DNA: TGCAGCGTTGCGGACAGGCCGTCCTACGAGCAGTACTTC
CDR3: CSVADRPSYEQYF

D: TRBD1
J: TRBJ2-2
length: 19
size: .
V: TRBV7-6
DNA: TGTGCCAGCAGCTTAGAAGCCCCCCGGACAGGGGGCAACACCGGGGAGCTGTTTTTT
CDR3: CASSLEAPRTGGNTGELFF

D: .
J: TRBJ2-2
length: 16
size: .
V: TRBV5-1
DNA: TGCGCCAGCAGCTTCTTGCAGGACATCAACACCGGGGAGCTGTTTTTT
CDR3: CASSFLQDINTGELFF

D: .
J: TRBJ2-1
length: 13
size: .
V: TRBV20-1
DNA: TGCAGTGCCCTTGACGGTTTCTACAATGAGCAGTTCTTC
CDR3: CSALDGFYNEQFF

D: TRBD2
J: TRBJ2-3
length: 17
size: many
V: TRBV11-2
DNA: TGTGCCAGCAGCTCCGGCGGTGGCGGGAGGGGGGGAGATACGCAGTATTTT
CDR3: CASSSGGGGRGGDTQYF

D: .
J: TRBJ2-6
length: 16
size: many
V: TRBV28
DNA: TGTGCCAGCAGTTTATTGAGTCTCTCTGGGGCCAACGTCCTGACTTTC
CDR3: CASSLLSLSGANVLTF

D: .
J: TRBJ1-1
length: 14
size: many
V: TRBV7-9
DNA: TGTGCCAGCAGCTTTTTAGGGGGAAGCACTGAAGCTTTCTTT
CDR3: CASSFLGGSTEAFF

D: .
J: TRBJ2-3
length: 14
size: .
V: TRBV10-2
DNA: TGCGCCAGCACCCTTGACCGGGACGGAGATACGCAGTATTTT
CDR3: CASTLDRDGDTQYF

D: .
J: TRBJ2-7
length: 16
size: many
V: TRBV3-1
DNA: TGTGCCAGCAGCCAAGATTACTCGACGAGCTCCTACGAGCAGTACTTC
CDR3: CASSQDYSTSSYEQYF

D: .
J: TRBJ2-3
length: 15
size: .
V: TRBV7-6
DNA: TGTGCCAGCAGCTTAAAGGCGGGATACACAGATACGCAGTATTTT
CDR3: CASSLKAGYTDTQYF

D: TRBD2
J: TRBJ2-1
length: 16
size: .
V: TRBV11-1
DNA: TGTGCCAGCTCCCTAGCGGGAGTCAGGGTTTACAATGAGCAGTTCTTC
CDR3: CASSLAGVRVYNEQFF

D: TRBD2
J: TRBJ2-5
length: 12
size: few
V: TRBV29-1
DNA: TGCAGCGGAGCGGGGGGGCAAGAGACCCAGTACTTC
CDR3: CSGAGGQETQYF

D: TRBD2
J: TRBJ2-1
length: 14
size: many
V: TRBV7-9
DNA: TGTGCCAGCAGCAGTAGCGGGGCATGGTATGAGCAGTTCTTC
CDR3: CASSSSGAWYEQFF

D: TRBD1
J: TRBJ1-2
length: 18
size: .
V: TRBV3-1
DNA: TGTGCCAGCAGCCAAGAGCTGTCGGGACAGGGTACCAACTATGGCTACACCTTC
CDR3: CASSQELSGQGTNYGYTF

D: .
J: TRBJ1-5
length: 15
size: many
V: TRBV6-2/TRBV6-3
DNA: TGTGCCAGCAGTTTCTCAGGGGCTAGCAATCAGCCCCAGCATTTT
CDR3: CASSFSGASNQPQHF

D: TRBD2
J: TRBJ2-3
length: 15
size: many
V: TRBV20-1
DNA: TGCAGTGCACCCGATAGCGGGACTGTAACAGATACGCAGTATTTT
CDR3: CSAPDSGTVTDTQYF

D: .
J: TRBJ2-5
length: 13
size: few
V: TRBV15
DNA: TGTGCCACCAGCCGAGGGAAGTTGGAGACCCAGTACTTC
CDR3: CATSRGKLETQYF

D: TRBD2
J: TRBJ2-5
length: 16
size: .
V: TRBV11-2
DNA: TGTGCCAGCAGCTTACCCCTAGCGGGAGGACTAGAGACCCAGTACTTC
CDR3: CASSLPLAGGLETQYF

D: .
J: TRBJ2-3
length: 13
size: few
V: TRBV12-3/TRBV12-4
DNA: TGTGCCAGCAGTTTAGAGAGGCTGATAGGGCAGTATTTT
CDR3: CASSLERLIGQYF

D: .
J: TRBJ2-1
length: 14
size: many
V: TRBV12-3/TRBV12-4
DNA: TGTGCCAGCAGTAGCAGTGACGCCGAGAGGGAGCAGTTCTTC
CDR3: CASSSSDAEREQFF

D: .
J: TRBJ2-1
length: 13
size: few
V: TRBV12-5
DNA: TGTGCTAGTCAGGGAATCTCCTACAATGAGCAGTTCTTC
CDR3: CASQGISYNEQFF

D: .
J: TRBJ2-5
length: 14
size: few
V: TRBV5-1
DNA: TGCGCCAGCAGCTTGGCACGGACAGATGAGACCCAGTACTTC
CDR3: CASSLARTDETQYF

D: .
J: TRBJ2-5
length: 16
size: many
V: TRBV12-3/TRBV12-4
DNA: TGTGCCAGCAGTCTCGGGACCCCCTGGGGCCAAGAGACCCAGTACTTC
CDR3: CASSLGTPWGQETQYF

D: .
J: TRBJ1-2
length: 14
size: .
V: TRBV30
DNA: TGTGCCTGCCAGGGCGGAGGAAGGAACTATGGCTACACCTTC
CDR3: CACQGGGRNYGYTF